This T cell receptor (beta chain) was identified during a study of spatial heterogeneity in lung cancer. Study overall: Detection consistently yielded more beta chains than alpha chains. There were, on average, more than eight raw-read appearances for each unique TCR and UMI combination.

The V end lost 6 bases, the J end lost 9 bases, and 24 bases lay between the germline ends. Germline V lookup: CDR1 MDHEN, CDR2 SYDVKM. This CDR3 has 16 amino acids. The presence of a unique molecular identifier marked each TCR cDNA molecule. TCRdb ran MiXCR on the 5' RACE reads and lists one entry per CDR3 protein. The sample holds thousands of distinct CDR3 sequences, 10% to 14% seen once. Study-wide points: The number of expanded tumor alpha and beta chains correlated with mutation number. When ubiquitous and regional expanded TCRs were counted, their numbers tracked ubiquitous and regional nonsynonymous mutations, respectively.

Time point reported: sample taken at primary tumor resection. This clonotype qualifies as medium-sized (0.01 to 0.1%). Its antigen remains unidentified. The TCR originated in a male donor with early-stage non-small cell lung cancer. This sample comprised lung tumor tissue, obtained at surgery. This chain uses TRBV28 with TRBJ2-1, with D tentatively TRBD2 (5 bases). The CDR3 DNA is TGTGCCAGCAGAGACGACTGGGTAGCGAGTACAATTGAGCAGTTCTTC. Its translation is CASRDDWVASTIEQFF.